This TCR beta chain was identified in a study of response to subunit inactivated influenza vaccine. TCRdb processed the RT-PCR reads anew with MiXCR; each CDR3 protein has one entry. The profile shows more than 150,000 distinct CDR3 sequences, 9.2% of them singletons. This clonotype was seen only a few times. Between the trimmed V and J ends, which lost 3 bases and 3 bases, there was a span of 9 bases. The CDR3 length is 13 residues. The germline V gene has CDR1 MDHEN and CDR2 SYDVKM. The V call is TRBV28, the J call TRBJ2-7; D unresolved. The TCR originated in a man between 45 and 60 years old who received an inactivated influenza vaccine. Material: non-naive T cells sorted from PBMCs, obtained on the day of vaccination. The CDR3 is CASSLGSDYEQYF. CDR3 bases: TGTGCCAGCAGTTTGGGGTCAGACTACGAGCAGTACTTC.